These 15 T cell receptor beta chains were sequenced from one sample in a study of preoperative IRX-2 immunotherapy in early breast cancer. Sequencing used immunoSEQ multiplex PCR; TCRdb keeps in-frame clones, though not all of them. The sample records 25,000 to 30,000 clones, approximately 77% being singletons. The treatment was: preoperative locoregional IRX-2 cytokine immunotherapy. Here the sequenced sample was lymph node tissue, taken after IRX-2 immunotherapy. Receptors originate from a human donor with breast cancer.

The chain carries TRBV11-1 and TRBJ2-5; D not certain. The CDR3 is made up of 14 amino acids. The V end lost 7 bases, the J end lost 2 bases, and 14 bases lay between the germline ends. Germline CDR1 is SGHAT and CDR2 is FQDESV (reference sequence). The CDR3 here is CASNPRNGQETQYF. The CDR3 bases are TGTGCCAGCAACCCCCGGAACGGTCAAGAGACCCAGTACTTC.

By share, this clone ranks as medium-sized (0.01 to 0.1%). The genes are TRBV11-3 and TRBJ1-2, with 11 bases matching TRBD1. V was pared by 4 bases and J by 4 bases, with 2 bases of the junction left unmatched. CDR1 and CDR2 (germline): SGHNT, YENEEA. CDR3 length: 14 amino acids. CDR3 coding DNA: TGTGCCAGCAGCTCTGGGACAGGGGGCTATGGCTACACCTTC. Encoded protein: CASSSGTGGYGYTF.

V and J are TRBV19 and TRBJ1-5; a weak D match, TRBD1 (6 bases). Germline V gene sequence: CDR1 LNHDA, CDR2 SQIVND (reference sequence). The V end was cut by 7 bases, the J end by 1 base, with 23 bases between. This CDR3 is 18 amino acids long. The CDR3 DNA reads TGTGCCAGTACCGATAGGGGGGGGTGGACAAAGAGCAATCAGCCCCAGCATTTT. Its protein is CASTDRGGWTKSNQPQHF.

The CDR3 loop reads CASSPPGGGYGYTF. The CDR3 coding sequence is TGTGCCAGCTCACCACCGGGGGGCGGCTATGGCTACACCTTC. The V and J genes are TRBV18 and TRBJ1-2, with a possible D match to TRBD1 (6 bases). This CDR3 contains 14 residues. CDR1 is KGHSH, CDR2 LQKENI, per germline. V gave up 0 bases and J gave up 4 bases, with 9 bases separating them.

A few counts support this clone. V and J are TRBV14 and TRBJ2-1; the match to TRBD2 covers 14 bases. Germline-derived CDR1 and CDR2 are SGHDN and FVKESK. The CDR3 has 16 residues. V gave up 7 bases and J gave up 10 bases; unmatched junction bases: 12. This CDR3 is CASNPRGLAGAGEQFF. The CDR3 region has the DNA TGTGCCAGCAACCCGAGGGGACTAGCGGGAGCTGGGGAGCAGTTCTTC.

The CDR3 loop is CASSIEQGFWETGTGELFF. CDR3 bases: TGTGCCAGTAGTATAGAACAGGGTTTCTGGGAGACGGGCACCGGGGAGCTGTTTTTT. The chain uses TRBV19 and TRBJ2-2; maybe TRBD1 (6 bases). The germline CDR1 and CDR2 sequences are LNHDA and SQIVND (reference sequence). Trimming removed 0 bases at V and 4 bases at J, with 21 bases between. The CDR3 spans 19 residues.

The V gene is TRBV5-1, the J gene TRBJ2-2, with 7 bases aligning to TRBD2. Trimming at V came to 4 bases and at J to 1 base, leaving 4 bases not matched to a gene. Germline assignment: CDR1 SGHRS and CDR2 YFSETQ. The CDR3 runs 15 residues. DNA of the CDR3: TGCGCCAGCAGCCTTAGCGGGTTGAACACCGGGGAGCTGTTTTTT. This translates into CASSLSGLNTGELFF.

The genes are TRBV6-8 and TRBJ2-7, with D possibly matching TRBD1 (6 bases). V was cut by 5 bases and J by 3 bases, with 14 bases left in between. This CDR3 comprises 14 residues. Germline V gene lookup returns CDR1 MNHGY and CDR2 SAAAGT. This chain's CDR3 is CASSNTGQDYEQYF. As DNA, the CDR3 is TGTGCCAGCAGTAATACAGGGCAAGACTACGAGCAGTACTTC.

This clone appeared a few times. The J gene is TRBJ1-2, the V gene TRBV6-8; 7 bases align to TRBD1. With 4 bases clipped from V and 2 bases from J, the junction kept 1 base outside the gene matches. The CDR3 spans 13 residues. Germline-derived CDR1 and CDR2 are MNHGY and SAAAGT. CDR3 sequence (DNA): TGTGCCAGCAGTTCGACAGGGAACTATGGCTACACCTTC. Protein product: CASSSTGNYGYTF.

This clone was counted a few times. This chain connects TRBV18 to TRBJ1-1; D uncertain. This CDR3 is 15 amino acids long. Looked up from germline, CDR1 is KGHSH and CDR2 is LQKENI. The V end was cut by 2 bases, the J end by 3 bases, with 13 bases between. CDR3 in DNA: TGTGCCAGCTCACCAAACGAGGGTTTCGACACTGAAGCTTTCTTT. Translated: CASSPNEGFDTEAFF.

This chain joins TRBV7-7 and TRBJ1-1; D ambiguous. V lost 5 bases, J lost 0 bases, and 10 bases lay in between. Germline assignment: CDR1 SSHAT and CDR2 FNYEAQ (reference sequence). The CDR3 covers 14 residues. CDR3 DNA sequence: TGTGCCAGCAGCCTGGCCGAAATGAACACTGAAGCTTTCTTT. Protein product: CASSLAEMNTEAFF.

The rearrangement joins TRBV28 to TRBJ2-2, with D possibly matching TRBD2 (6 bases). V was pared by 1 base and J by 4 bases, with 13 bases between. This CDR3 contains 16 residues. Germline V lookup: CDR1 MDHEN, CDR2 SYDVKM. The CDR3 DNA is TGTGCCAGCAGTTTATTATCGGGAGTGGGCACCGGGGAGCTGTTTTTT. It translates to CASSLLSGVGTGELFF.

The genes are TRBV14 and TRBJ2-7; TRBD2 matches at 10 bases. V shed 4 bases, J shed 6 bases, and the junction held 9 bases outside the gene matches. The CDR3 loop spans 15 amino acids. Germline CDR1 reads SGHDN; CDR2 reads FVKESK. DNA of the CDR3: TGTGCCAGCAGCCGAGCATCTAGCGGGAGAAGCGAGCAGTACTTC. Translation gives CASSRASSGRSEQYF.

The CDR3 region is CASSLVSREETQYF. The DNA for the CDR3 is TGTGCCAGCAGCTTAGTGTCCAGGGAAGAGACCCAGTACTTC. V usage is TRBV11-3 and J usage is TRBJ2-5; possibly TRBD1 for D (5 bases). In germline, CDR1 is SGHNT, CDR2 YENEEA. The length of the CDR3 is 14 residues. With 1 base removed from V and 3 bases from J, the gap between germline ends came to 9 bases.

V and J are TRBV18 and TRBJ2-7; maybe TRBD1 (5 bases). Trimming left V 3 bases short and J 0 bases short, with 6 bases between. This CDR3 has 13 residues. Germline V CDR1 and CDR2: KGHSH, LQKENI. CDR3 DNA: TGTGCCAGCTCACCCACAGGCTCCTACGAGCAGTACTTC. It yields the protein CASSPTGSYEQYF.